This T cell receptor beta chain was sequenced in a study of shared clonotypes between healthy human individuals. Notes on the study in general: Among a handful of donors, about 5% of naive CD4 clonotypes were found in common.

Concerning this clone itself: What it recognizes is unknown.

The deep-level immunoSEQ assay was used. Several immunoSEQ plates held equal portions of the genomic DNA taken from each subset. Only in-frame clones appear in the TCRdb table, and some are missing; sequencing was by immunoSEQ multiplex PCR. Here the sample spans a few hundred thousand clones, around 74% being singletons. The CDR3 length is 11 residues. Trimming cost V 3 bases and J 5 bases, with 4 bases left between them. Per germline, CDR1 MDHEN and CDR2 SYDVKM. The chain couples TRBV28 to TRBJ1-2, with D unclear. The sequence was obtained from a man under 40 in good health. Sample: memory CD4+ T cells sorted from blood. The subset was: CD45RA-negative fraction. The CDR3 loop reads CASSFQYGYTF. CDR3 in DNA: TGTGCCAGCAGTTTTCAATATGGCTACACCTTC.